The rows below give T cell receptor beta chains drawn from one sample of a study of shared clonotypes between healthy human individuals. Data came from immunoSEQ multiplex PCR; TCRdb stores just in-frame clones and leaves some out. The sample carries hundreds of thousands of clones, about 91% recorded once. The sequenced sample consisted of naive CD8+ T cells sorted from blood. The receptors were sampled from a young man in good health. The CDR3 runs from the conserved cysteine through the conserved F or W. The order of the fields is CDR3 DNA, CDR3 protein, J gene, D gene, V gene, clone size. The D gene is left open where the match is weak. Rows may omit the clone size; those that give it use once, few, many or a size class.

TGTGCCAGCAGCGTAGGGGTCTTGGGGCAGTCAAATGAGCAGTTCTTC | CASSVGVLGQSNEQFF | TRBJ2-1 | - | TRBV9 | -
TGTGCCAGCAGCCAAGTTTCAGGGGCTGGAAACACCATATATTTT | CASSQVSGAGNTIYF | TRBJ1-3 | - | TRBV14 | -
TGTGCCAGCAGCTACGATGGCTTCGAGCAGTACTTC | CASSYDGFEQYF | TRBJ2-7 | - | TRBV11-2 | -
TGTGCCACCAAGCCGGGCCTAAACTATCAATCCGAAAAACTGTTTTTT | CATKPGLNYQSEKLFF | TRBJ1-4 | - | TRBV5-5 | -
TGTGCCAGAAAGCAAGCCGACGGGATCGGCTACACCTTC | CARKQADGIGYTF | TRBJ1-2 | - | TRBV5-3 | -
TGTGCGGCGGGGGTAGGCGAGCAGTACTTC | CAAGVGEQYF | TRBJ2-7 | TRBD2 | TRBV19 | -
TGCAGCGCAGACAGACAAAGCACCGGGGAGCTGTTTTTT | CSADRQSTGELFF | TRBJ2-2 | - | TRBV29-1 | -
TGCGCCAGCAGCATACTACAGGGTGGGACTGAAGCTTTCTTT | CASSILQGGTEAFF | TRBJ1-1 | - | TRBV5-1 | -
TGTGCCAGCAGTTTAGCGGGGAGTCGCCACAATGAGCAGTTCTTC | CASSLAGSRHNEQFF | TRBJ2-1 | - | TRBV27 | -
TGTGCCAGCAGCTTCCAGGTTGCTTGGGAGACCCAGTACTTC | CASSFQVAWETQYF | TRBJ2-5 | - | TRBV7-9 | -
TGCGCCAGCAGCTCCAGAGGGAACCCCTACGAGCAGTACTTC | CASSSRGNPYEQYF | TRBJ2-7 | - | TRBV5-1 | -
TGCGCCAGCAGCCAAGTATCAGGGCTAAGCAATCAGCCCCAGCATTTT | CASSQVSGLSNQPQHF | TRBJ1-5 | - | TRBV4-1 | -
TGTGCCAGTAGTACGGGACACGACCCTTACAATGAGCAGTTCTTC | CASSTGHDPYNEQFF | TRBJ2-1 | - | TRBV19 | -
TGTGCCAGCAGTTTAGTCCGGTGGAGTAATCAGCCCCAGCATTTT | CASSLVRWSNQPQHF | TRBJ1-5 | - | TRBV28 | -
TGTGCCAGCAGTCTCATAACAGGGGAGCAGTTCTTC | CASSLITGEQFF | TRBJ2-1 | - | TRBV27 | -
TGTGCCAGTAGTATCCCTAACAGGGGGTCCGGGGAGCTGTTTTTT | CASSIPNRGSGELFF | TRBJ2-2 | TRBD1 | TRBV19 | -
TGCGCCAGCAGCCCGAGGGACTCCGACACAGATACGCAGTATTTT | CASSPRDSDTDTQYF | TRBJ2-3 | - | TRBV4-1 | -
TGTGCCACCAGCAGTAGTAGGAGGGGGCAAGAGACCCAGTACTTC | CATSSSRRGQETQYF | TRBJ2-5 | - | TRBV15 | -
TGTGCCAGCAGCATACTAGTCCCCTCCTACAATGAGCAGTTCTTC | CASSILVPSYNEQFF | TRBJ2-1 | - | TRBV7-9 | -
TGCAGCGTTGAACTGCCCGCAGTTCCAAGCTCCTACAATGAGCAGTTCTTC | CSVELPAVPSSYNEQFF | TRBJ2-1 | - | TRBV29-1 | -
TGTGCCAGCAGTTTAAGCGGGGGTGAGGAGCCCCAGCATTTT | CASSLSGGEEPQHF | TRBJ1-5 | - | TRBV2 | -
TGTGCCAGTAGTCAAGGACTAGCGGGAGGTCCAGACGGGGAGACCCAGTACTTC | CASSQGLAGGPDGETQYF | TRBJ2-5 | TRBD2 | TRBV19 | -
TGCGCCAGCAGCCAAACATTCCAAGCTAATGAAAAACTGTTTTTT | CASSQTFQANEKLFF | TRBJ1-4 | - | TRBV4-3 | -
TGTGCCAGCAATTTAGCGGGAGAACACACCGGGGAGCTGTTTTTT | CASNLAGEHTGELFF | TRBJ2-2 | TRBD2 | TRBV5-4 | once